This TCR beta chain was captured in a study of blood T cells in healthy people across ages. Whole-study results and caveats: One million T cells yielded diversity estimates that were considered underestimates.

A second PCR, run for about 6 to 12 cycles, used a sample-barcoded 5' primer plus a J-beta primer mix. TCRdb called the 5' RACE reads again in MiXCR, with one record for every CDR3 protein. The top ten clones hold 17% of a sample with 850,000 to 950,000 distinct CDR3 sequences, more than 25% of them seen once. After removal of 0 bases from V and 6 bases from J, the junction contained 11 bases not matched to a gene. This CDR3 comprises 16 residues. Germline values: CDR1 ENHRY, CDR2 SYGVKD. Concerning this clonotype: The antigen remains undetermined.

Isolated per sample were at least 6 million PBMCs. The TCR sequence derives from a woman over 75 in good health. Sequences were obtained from blood. The chain joins TRBV10-3 to TRBJ2-7; TRBD2 aligns across 7 bases. CDR3 sequence: CAISESKGGSRSEQYF. The CDR3, as DNA: TGTGCCATCAGTGAGTCGAAGGGCGGGAGTAGAAGCGAGCAGTACTTC.